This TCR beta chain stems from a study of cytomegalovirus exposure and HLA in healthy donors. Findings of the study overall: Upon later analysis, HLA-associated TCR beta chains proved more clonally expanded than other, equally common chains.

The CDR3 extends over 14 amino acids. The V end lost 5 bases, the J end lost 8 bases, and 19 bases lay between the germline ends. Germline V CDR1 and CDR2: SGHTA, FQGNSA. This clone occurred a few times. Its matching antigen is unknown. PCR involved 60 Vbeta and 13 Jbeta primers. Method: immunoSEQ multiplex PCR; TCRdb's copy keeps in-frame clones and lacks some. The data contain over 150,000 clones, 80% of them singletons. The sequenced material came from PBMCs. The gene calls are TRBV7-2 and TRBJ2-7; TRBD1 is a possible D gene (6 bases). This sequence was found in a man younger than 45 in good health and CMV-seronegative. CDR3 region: CASSLLTRDNKQYF. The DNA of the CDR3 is TGTGCCAGCAGCCTTCTCACGAGGGACAATAAGCAGTACTTC.